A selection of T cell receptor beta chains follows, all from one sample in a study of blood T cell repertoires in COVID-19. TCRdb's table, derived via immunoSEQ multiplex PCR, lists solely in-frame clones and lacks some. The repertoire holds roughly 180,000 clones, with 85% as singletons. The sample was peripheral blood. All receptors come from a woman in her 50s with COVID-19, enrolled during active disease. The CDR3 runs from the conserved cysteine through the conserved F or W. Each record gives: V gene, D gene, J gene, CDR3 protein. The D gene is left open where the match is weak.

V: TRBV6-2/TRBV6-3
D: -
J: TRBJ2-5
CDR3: CASSDETDFKETQYF

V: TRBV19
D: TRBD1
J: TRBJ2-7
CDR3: CASSPGQGAGEQYF

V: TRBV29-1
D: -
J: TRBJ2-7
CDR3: CSVGPGTYEQYF

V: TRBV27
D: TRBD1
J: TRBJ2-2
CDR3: CASRRPGQGRTGELFF

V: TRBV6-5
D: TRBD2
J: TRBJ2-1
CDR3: CASSRLAGNEQFF

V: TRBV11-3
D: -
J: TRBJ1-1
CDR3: CASRYGDLPTNTEAFF

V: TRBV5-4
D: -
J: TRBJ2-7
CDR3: CASSLFSSYEQYF

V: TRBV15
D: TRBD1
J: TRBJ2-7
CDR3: CATSNGQGAHEQYF

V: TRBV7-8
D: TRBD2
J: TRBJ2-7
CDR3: CASSFSQYSGDYYEQYF

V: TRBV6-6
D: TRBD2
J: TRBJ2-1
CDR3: CASRPSGGPNDEQFF

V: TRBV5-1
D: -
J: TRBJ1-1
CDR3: CASSLATGNTEAFF

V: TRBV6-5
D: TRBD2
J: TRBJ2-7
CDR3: CASSYSSGGAEQYF

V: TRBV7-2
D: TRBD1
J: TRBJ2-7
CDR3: CASSSRDRDEQYF

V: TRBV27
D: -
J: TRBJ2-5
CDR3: CASSRQVWETQYF

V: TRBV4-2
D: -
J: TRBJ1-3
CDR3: CASSQASISSGNTIYF

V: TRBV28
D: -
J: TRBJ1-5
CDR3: CASSLGGSLNQPQHF

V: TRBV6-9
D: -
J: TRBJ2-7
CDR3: CASSLRPRGYEQYF

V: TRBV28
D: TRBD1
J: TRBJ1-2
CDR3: CASTGSGTAYGYTF

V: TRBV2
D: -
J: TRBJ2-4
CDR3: CASSEQGLIAKNIQYF

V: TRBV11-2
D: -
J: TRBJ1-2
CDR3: CASSLGTTGFGYTF

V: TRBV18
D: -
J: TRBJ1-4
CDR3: CASSPPRTVTNEKLFF

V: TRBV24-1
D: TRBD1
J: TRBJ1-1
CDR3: CATSDPGTGNTEAFF

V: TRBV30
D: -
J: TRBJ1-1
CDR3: CAWSVFGEGLNTEAFF

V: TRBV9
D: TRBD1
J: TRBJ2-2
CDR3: CASSSHRDRGPGELFF

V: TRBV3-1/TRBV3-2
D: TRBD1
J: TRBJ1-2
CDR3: CASTPDPGQYYGYTF

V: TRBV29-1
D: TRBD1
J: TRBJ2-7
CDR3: CSGRQGSYEQYF

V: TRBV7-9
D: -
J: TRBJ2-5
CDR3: CASSSGGGRETQYF

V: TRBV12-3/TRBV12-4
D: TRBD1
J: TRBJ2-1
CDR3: CASSWTGGGWQFF

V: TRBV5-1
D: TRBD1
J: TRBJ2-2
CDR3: CASSRDRGTGELFF

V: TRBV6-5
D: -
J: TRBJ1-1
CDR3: CASSYSPLGTEAFF

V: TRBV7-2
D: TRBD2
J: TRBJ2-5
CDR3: CASSFTSGGRQETQYF

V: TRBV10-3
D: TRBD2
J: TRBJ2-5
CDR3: CAISESRGRLAGANQETQYF

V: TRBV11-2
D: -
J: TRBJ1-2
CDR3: CASSLGPTGPVGYTF

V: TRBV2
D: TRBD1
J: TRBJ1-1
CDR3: CASIETTGLTEAFF

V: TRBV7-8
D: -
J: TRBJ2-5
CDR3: CASSPRGEQETQYF

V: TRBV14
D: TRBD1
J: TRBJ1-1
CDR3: CASSQDGRTGVEAFF

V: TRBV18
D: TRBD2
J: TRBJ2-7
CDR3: CARDGEGSYEQYF

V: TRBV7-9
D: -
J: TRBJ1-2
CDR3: CASSSTRTPEGYTF

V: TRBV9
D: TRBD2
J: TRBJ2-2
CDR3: CASSGLAGGQAGELFF

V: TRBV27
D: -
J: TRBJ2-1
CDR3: CASSFNFPNSGSDEQFF

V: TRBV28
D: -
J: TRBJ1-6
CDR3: CASSFRDTNSPLHF

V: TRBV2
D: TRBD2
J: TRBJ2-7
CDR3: CASSEEKGGPWEQYF

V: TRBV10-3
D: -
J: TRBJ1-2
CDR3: CAISEDRYGYTF

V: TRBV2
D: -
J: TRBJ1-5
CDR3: CASSKNTGGNQPQHF

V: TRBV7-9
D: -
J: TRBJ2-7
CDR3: CASSPTSYEQYF

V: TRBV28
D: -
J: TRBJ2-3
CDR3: CASSPRQLGDTQYF

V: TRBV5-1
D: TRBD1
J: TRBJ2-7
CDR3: CASSGTGGVYEQYF

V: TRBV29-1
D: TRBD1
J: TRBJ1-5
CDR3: CSVRPGTGINQPQHF

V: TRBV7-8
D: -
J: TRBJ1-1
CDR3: CASSSGGGTEAFF